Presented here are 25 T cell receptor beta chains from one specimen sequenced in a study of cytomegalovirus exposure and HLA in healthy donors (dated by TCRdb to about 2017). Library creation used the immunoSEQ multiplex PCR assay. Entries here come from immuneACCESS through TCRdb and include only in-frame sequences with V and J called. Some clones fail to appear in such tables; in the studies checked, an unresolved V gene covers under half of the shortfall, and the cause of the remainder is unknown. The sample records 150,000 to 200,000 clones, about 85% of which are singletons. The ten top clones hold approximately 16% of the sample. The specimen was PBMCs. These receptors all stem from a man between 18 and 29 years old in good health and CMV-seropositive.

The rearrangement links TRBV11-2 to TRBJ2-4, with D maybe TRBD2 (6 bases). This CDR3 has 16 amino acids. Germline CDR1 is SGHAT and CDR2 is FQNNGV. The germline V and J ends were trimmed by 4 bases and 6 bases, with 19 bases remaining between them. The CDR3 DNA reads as TGTGCCAGCAGCTCCGCGGGACCGCGAGGGAGAAACATTCAGTACTTC. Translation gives CASSSAGPRGRNIQYF.

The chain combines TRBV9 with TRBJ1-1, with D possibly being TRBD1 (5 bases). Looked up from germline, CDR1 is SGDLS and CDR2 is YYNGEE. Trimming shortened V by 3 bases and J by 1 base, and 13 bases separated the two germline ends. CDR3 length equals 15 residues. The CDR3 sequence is CASSGAGLTNTEAFF. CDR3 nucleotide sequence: TGTGCCAGCAGCGGAGCGGGACTTACGAACACTGAAGCTTTCTTT.

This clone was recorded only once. CDR3 amino acids: CASRAAGFYSTEAFF. CDR3 nucleotide sequence: TGCGCCAGCAGGGCTGCAGGGTTCTATAGTACTGAAGCTTTCTTT. J is TRBJ1-1 and V is TRBV10-2; D may be TRBD1 (5 bases). V was pared by 6 bases and J by 5 bases, with 19 bases between. Germline V gene sequence: CDR1 WSHSY, CDR2 SAAADI. The length of the CDR3 is 15 residues.

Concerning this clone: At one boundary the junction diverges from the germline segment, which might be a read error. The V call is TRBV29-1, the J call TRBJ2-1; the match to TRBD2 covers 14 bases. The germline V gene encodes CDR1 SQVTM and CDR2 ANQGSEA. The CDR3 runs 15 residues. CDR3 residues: CSVEGTSGSYNEQFF. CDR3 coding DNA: TGCAGCGTCGAAGGGACTAGCGGGAGTTACAATGAGCAGTTCTTC.

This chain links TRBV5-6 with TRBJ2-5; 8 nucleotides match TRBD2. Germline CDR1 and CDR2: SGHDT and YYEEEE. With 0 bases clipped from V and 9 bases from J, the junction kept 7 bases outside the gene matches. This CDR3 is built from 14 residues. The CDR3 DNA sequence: TGTGCCAGCAGCTTGGCGGGGGGGATGAGGGCCCAGTACTTC. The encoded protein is CASSLAGGMRAQYF.

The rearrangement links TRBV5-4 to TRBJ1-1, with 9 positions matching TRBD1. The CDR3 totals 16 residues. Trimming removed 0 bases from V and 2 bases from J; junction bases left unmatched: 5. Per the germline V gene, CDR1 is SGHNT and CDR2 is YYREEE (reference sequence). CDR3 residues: CASSLGRDRENTEAFF. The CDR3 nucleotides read TGTGCCAGCAGCTTGGGCCGGGACAGGGAAAACACTGAAGCTTTCTTT.

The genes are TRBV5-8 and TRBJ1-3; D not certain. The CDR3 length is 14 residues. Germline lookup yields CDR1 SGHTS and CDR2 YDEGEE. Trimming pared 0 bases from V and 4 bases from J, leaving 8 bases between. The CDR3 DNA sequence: TGTGCCAGCAGCTTGGGCCAAGCGGGAAACACCATATATTTT. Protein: CASSLGQAGNTIYF.

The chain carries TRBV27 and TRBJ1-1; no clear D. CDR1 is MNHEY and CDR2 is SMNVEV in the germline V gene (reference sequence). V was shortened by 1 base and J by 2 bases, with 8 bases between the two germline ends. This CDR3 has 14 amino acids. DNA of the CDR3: TGTGCCAGCAGTTTATGGGAGGGAAACACTGAAGCTTTCTTT. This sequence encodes CASSLWEGNTEAFF.

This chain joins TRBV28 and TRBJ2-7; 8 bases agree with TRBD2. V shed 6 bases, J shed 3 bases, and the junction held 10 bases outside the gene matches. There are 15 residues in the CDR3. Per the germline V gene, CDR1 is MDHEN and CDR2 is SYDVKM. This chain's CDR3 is CASSSPSAGVYEQYF. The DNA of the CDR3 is TGTGCCAGCAGCTCCCCCTCAGCGGGGGTCTACGAGCAGTACTTC.

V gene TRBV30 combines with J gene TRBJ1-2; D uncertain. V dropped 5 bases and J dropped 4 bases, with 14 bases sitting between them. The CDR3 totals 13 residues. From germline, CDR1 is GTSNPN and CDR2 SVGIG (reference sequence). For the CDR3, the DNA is TGTGCCTGGGGGGTCTCGGGAGGCTATGGCTACACCTTC. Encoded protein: CAWGVSGGYGYTF.

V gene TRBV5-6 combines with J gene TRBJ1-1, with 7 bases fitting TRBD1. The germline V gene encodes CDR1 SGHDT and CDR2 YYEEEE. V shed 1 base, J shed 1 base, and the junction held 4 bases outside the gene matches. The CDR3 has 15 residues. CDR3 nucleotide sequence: TGTGCCAGCAGCTTGACCACAGGGGCGAACACTGAAGCTTTCTTT. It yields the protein CASSLTTGANTEAFF. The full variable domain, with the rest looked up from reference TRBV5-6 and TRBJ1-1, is DAGVTQSPTHLIKTRGQQVTLRCSPKSGHDTVSWYQQALGQGPQFIFQYYEEEERQRGNFPDRFSGHQFPNYSSELNVNALLLGDSALYLCASSLTTGANTEAFFGQGTRLTVV.

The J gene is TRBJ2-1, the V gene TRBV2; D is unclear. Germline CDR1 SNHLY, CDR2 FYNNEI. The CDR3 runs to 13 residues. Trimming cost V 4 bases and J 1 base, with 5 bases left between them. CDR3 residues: CASSGLSYNEQFF. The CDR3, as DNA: TGTGCCAGCAGTGGTCTTTCCTACAATGAGCAGTTCTTC.

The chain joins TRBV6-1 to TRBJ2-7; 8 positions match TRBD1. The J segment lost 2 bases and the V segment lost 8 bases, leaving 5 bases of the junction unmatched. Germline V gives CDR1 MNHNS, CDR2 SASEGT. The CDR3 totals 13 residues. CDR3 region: CASENRGAYEQYF. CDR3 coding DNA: TGTGCCAGCGAGAACAGGGGGGCCTACGAGCAGTACTTC.

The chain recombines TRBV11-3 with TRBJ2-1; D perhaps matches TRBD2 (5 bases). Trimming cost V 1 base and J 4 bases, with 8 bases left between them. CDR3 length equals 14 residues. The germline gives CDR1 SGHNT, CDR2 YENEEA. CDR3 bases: TGTGCCAGCAGCTTAGGAGGGAGTTACAATGAGCAGTTCTTC. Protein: CASSLGGSYNEQFF.

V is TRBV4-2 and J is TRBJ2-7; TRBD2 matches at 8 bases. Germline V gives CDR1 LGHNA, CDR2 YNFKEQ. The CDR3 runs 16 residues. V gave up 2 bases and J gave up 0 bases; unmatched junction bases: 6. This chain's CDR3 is CASSQLAGSSSYEQYF. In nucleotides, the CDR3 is TGTGCCAGCAGCCAATTAGCGGGGTCCAGCTCCTACGAGCAGTACTTC.

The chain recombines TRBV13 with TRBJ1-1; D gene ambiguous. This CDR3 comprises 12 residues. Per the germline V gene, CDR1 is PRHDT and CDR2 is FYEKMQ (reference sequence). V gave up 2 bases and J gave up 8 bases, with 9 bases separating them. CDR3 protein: CASSLRRSEAFF. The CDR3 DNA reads TGTGCCAGCAGCTTACGACGGAGCGAAGCTTTCTTT.

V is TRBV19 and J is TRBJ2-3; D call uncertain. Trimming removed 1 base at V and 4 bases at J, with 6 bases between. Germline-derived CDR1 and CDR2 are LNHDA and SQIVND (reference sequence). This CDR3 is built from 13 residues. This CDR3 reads CASSIAEPDTQYF. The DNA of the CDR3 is TGTGCCAGTAGTATAGCGGAGCCAGATACGCAGTATTTT.

The CDR3 protein is CASSSDREIYGYTF. CDR3 bases: TGTGCCAGCAGTTCTGACAGGGAAATCTATGGCTACACCTTC. The V and J genes are TRBV27 and TRBJ1-2; TRBD1 aligns across 7 bases. After removal of 4 bases from V and 4 bases from J, the junction contained 6 bases not matched to a gene. CDR1 and CDR2 (germline): MNHEY, SMNVEV (reference sequence). The CDR3 has 14 residues.

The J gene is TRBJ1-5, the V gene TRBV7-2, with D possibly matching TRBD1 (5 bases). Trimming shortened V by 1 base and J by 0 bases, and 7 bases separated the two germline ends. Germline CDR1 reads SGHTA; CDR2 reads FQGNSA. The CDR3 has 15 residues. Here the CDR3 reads CASSLVGDSNQPQHF. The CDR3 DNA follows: TGTGCCAGCAGCTTAGTAGGGGATAGCAATCAGCCCCAGCATTTT.

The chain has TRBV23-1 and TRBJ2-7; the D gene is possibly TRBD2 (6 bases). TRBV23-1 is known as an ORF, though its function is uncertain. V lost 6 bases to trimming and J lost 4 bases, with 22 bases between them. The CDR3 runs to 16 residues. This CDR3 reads CASSRALGAEGYEQYF. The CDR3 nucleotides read TGCGCCAGCAGCCGGGCGTTAGGAGCGGAGGGATACGAGCAGTACTTC.

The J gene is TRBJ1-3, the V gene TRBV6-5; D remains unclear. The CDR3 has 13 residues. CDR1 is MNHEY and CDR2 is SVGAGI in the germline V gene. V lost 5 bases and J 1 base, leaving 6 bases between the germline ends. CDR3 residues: CASSGRSGNTIYF. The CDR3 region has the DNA TGTGCCAGCAGTGGGCGATCTGGAAACACCATATATTTT.

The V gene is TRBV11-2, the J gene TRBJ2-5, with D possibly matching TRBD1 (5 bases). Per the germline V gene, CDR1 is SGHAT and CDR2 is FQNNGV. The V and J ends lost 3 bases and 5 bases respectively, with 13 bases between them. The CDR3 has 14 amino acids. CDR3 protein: CASSFNQGAETQYF. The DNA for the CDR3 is TGTGCCAGCAGCTTTAATCAGGGCGCGGAGACCCAGTACTTC.

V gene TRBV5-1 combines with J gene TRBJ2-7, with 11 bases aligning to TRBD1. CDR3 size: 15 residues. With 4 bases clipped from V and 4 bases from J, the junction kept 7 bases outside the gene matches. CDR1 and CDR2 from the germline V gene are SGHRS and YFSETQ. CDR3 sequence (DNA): TGCGCCAGCAGCGAAGCCGGGACAGGGGGTTACGAGCAGTACTTC. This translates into CASSEAGTGGYEQYF.

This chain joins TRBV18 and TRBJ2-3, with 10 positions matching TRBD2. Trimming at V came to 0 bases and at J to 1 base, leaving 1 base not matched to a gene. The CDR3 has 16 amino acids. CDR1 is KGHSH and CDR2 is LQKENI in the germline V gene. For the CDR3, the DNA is TGTGCCAGCTCACCACCCCTAGCGGGAGGCACAGATACGCAGTATTTT. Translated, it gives CASSPPLAGGTDTQYF.

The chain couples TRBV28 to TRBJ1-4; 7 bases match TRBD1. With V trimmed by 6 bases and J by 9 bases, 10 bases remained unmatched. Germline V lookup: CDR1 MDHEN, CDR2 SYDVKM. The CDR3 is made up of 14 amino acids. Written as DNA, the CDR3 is TGTGCCAGCAGCCGCAGGGGGAACTTCCAAAAACTGTTTTTT. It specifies CASSRRGNFQKLFF. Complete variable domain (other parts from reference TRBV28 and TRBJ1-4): DVKVTQSSRYLVKRTGEKVFLECVQDMDHENMFWYRQDPGLGLRLIYFSYDVKMKEKGDIPEGYSVSREKKERFSLILESASTNQTSMYLCASSRRGNFQKLFFGSGTQLSVL.